This T cell receptor beta chain comes out of a study of T cells in Graves' hyperthyroidism and ophthalmopathy. This clonotype was detected only a few times. What it binds is not known. Overall study results and limits: Most clonotypes expanded in thyroid above 0.001 were likewise present in blood. By a 13 V-J model, ophthalmopathy was set apart from stable hyperthyroidism.

This CDR3 contains 15 residues. The V and J ends lost 6 bases and 3 bases respectively, with 17 bases between them. Clinical symptoms, serum thyroxine, TRAb, thyroid ultrasound and orbital computed tomography established diagnosis. It was RNA transcripts that yielded the amplified TCR beta CDR3 regions. The study used the HTBI primer set for a first-round RT-PCR of the TCR CDR3. TCRdb re-called the multiplex PCR reads through MiXCR, storing one row per CDR3 protein. The sample carries roughly 510,000 distinct CDR3 sequences, approximately 48% recorded once. Sequencing was carried out using peripheral blood or thyroid tissue (not recorded which). The chain is built from TRBV12-3 or TRBV12-4 and TRBJ1-1; D possibly corresponds to TRBD1 (5 bases). The TCR was taken from an adult woman with Graves' disease, either hyperthyroidism or ophthalmopathy (not recorded which). CDR3 amino acids: CASRGGELRDTEAFF. CDR3 DNA sequence: TGTGCCAGCAGGGGGGGTGAGCTGAGGGACACTGAAGCTTTCTTT.